Following are 18 T cell receptor beta chains from one sample sequenced in a study of cytomegalovirus exposure and HLA in healthy donors. PCR employed 60 Vbeta and 13 Jbeta primers. Profiled with immunoSEQ multiplex PCR; TCRdb holds only in-frame clones, not every one. The table lists around 140,000 clones. Sequencing was done on a sample of PBMCs. The receptors derive from a male donor in good health and CMV-seronegative.

The genes are TRBV18 and TRBJ2-5; D possibly corresponds to TRBD1 (5 bases). The CDR3 consists of 15 residues. The V end lost 3 bases, the J end lost 5 bases, and 16 bases lay between the germline ends. Germline lookup yields CDR1 KGHSH and CDR2 LQKENI. This chain's CDR3 is CASSPLPGNRETQYF. CDR3 nucleotide sequence: TGTGCCAGCTCACCTCTTCCAGGGAACAGGGAGACCCAGTACTTC.

CDR3 coding DNA: TGTGCCAGCAATCCCTTAGCGGGGGGCACAGATACGCAGTATTTT. Encoded protein: CASNPLAGGTDTQYF. This chain connects TRBV6-1 to TRBJ2-3, with 9 bases lining up with TRBD2. This CDR3 contains 15 residues. V dropped 7 bases and J dropped 1; count of bases not matched to a gene: 6. Germline CDR1 and CDR2: MNHNS and SASEGT.

The chain employs TRBV7-9 and TRBJ1-1; TRBD1 might be the D (6 bases). The CDR3 sequence is 13 residues long. Germline V gene sequence: CDR1 SEHNR, CDR2 FQNEAQ (reference sequence). V was shortened by 5 bases and J by 5 bases, with 12 bases between the two germline ends. In DNA, the CDR3 is TGTGCCAGCAGCCGCGAGGGGGAGACTGAAGCTTTCTTT. Encoded protein: CASSREGETEAFF.

CDR3 bases: TGTGCCAGCTCACCGGCTGCAACTAATGAAAAACTGTTTTTT. Translation gives CASSPAATNEKLFF. This chain links TRBV18 with TRBJ1-4; D gene uncertain. CDR1 is KGHSH and CDR2 is LQKENI in the germline V gene. Between the trimmed V and J ends, which lost 3 bases and 0 bases, there was a span of 5 bases. This CDR3 is 14 amino acids long.

CDR3 nucleotides: TGTGCCAGCAGCCTATGGGACAGGAGTCATTCACCCCTCCACTTT. It translates to CASSLWDRSHSPLHF. The chain is built from TRBV9 and TRBJ1-6; TRBD1 matches at 8 bases. Germline CDR1 reads SGDLS; CDR2 reads YYNGEE. The ends lost 4 bases at V and 8 bases at J; junction bases unmatched: 8. This CDR3 is built from 15 residues.

The chain links TRBV28 to TRBJ1-6; 9 positions match TRBD1. The CDR3 runs 18 residues. The J segment lost 5 bases and the V segment lost 6 bases, leaving 14 bases of the junction unmatched. The germline CDR1 and CDR2 sequences are MDHEN and SYDVKM. This CDR3 is CASSPGTGPKPDNSPLHF. The CDR3 DNA reads as TGTGCCAGCAGCCCCGGGACAGGGCCCAAACCGGATAATTCACCCCTCCACTTT.

J is TRBJ1-5 and V is TRBV30, with 7 bases identical to TRBD1. In germline, CDR1 is GTSNPN, CDR2 SVGIG (reference sequence). After removal of 0 bases from V and 6 bases from J, the junction contained 17 bases not matched to a gene. This CDR3 region has 18 residues. In DNA, the CDR3 is TGTGCCTGGAGTGTTTCACTGGGTCTAACAGGGGTGTTTCAGCCCCAGCATTTT. It codes for CAWSVSLGLTGVFQPQHF.

V usage is TRBV5-5 and J usage is TRBJ2-7; TRBD1 agrees at 9 bases. Germline V lookup: CDR1 SGHKS, CDR2 YYEKEE (reference sequence). This CDR3 contains 15 residues. V lost 4 bases and J lost 2; bases outside the gene matches: 7. CDR3 residues: CASSEGQGNPYEQYF. The CDR3 DNA is TGTGCCAGCAGCGAGGGACAGGGCAATCCCTACGAGCAGTACTTC.

This sequence joins TRBV7-9 and TRBJ2-1; TRBD2 aligns across 12 bases. The J segment lost 6 bases and the V segment lost 5 bases, leaving 5 bases of the junction unmatched. CDR1 is SEHNR, CDR2 FQNEAQ, per germline (reference sequence). The CDR3 is 15 amino acids. The CDR3 nucleotides are TGTGCCAGCAGCGCGCTAGCGGGGGGGCGCAATGAGCAGTTCTTC. Translated: CASSALAGGRNEQFF.

The chain links TRBV27 to TRBJ1-1, with unresolved D. Germline V gene sequence: CDR1 MNHEY, CDR2 SMNVEV (reference sequence). Deletions cut 5 bases from V and 12 bases from J, with 16 bases between. This CDR3 is 12 amino acids long. DNA of the CDR3: TGTGCCAGCAGTAGCTTGGGCAGGCCTTCTTTCTTT. This sequence encodes CASSSLGRPSFF.

The chain links TRBV16 to TRBJ2-1; the match to TRBD2 covers 7 bases. V gave up 4 bases and J gave up 0 bases; unmatched junction bases: 0. Germline CDR1 reads KGHSY; CDR2 reads FQNENV. CDR3 length equals 14 residues. CDR3 sequence reads: CASSRGGSYNEQFF. DNA of the CDR3: TGTGCCAGCAGCCGCGGGGGCTCCTACAATGAGCAGTTCTTC.

This chain uses TRBV7-9 with TRBJ1-1; no firm D call. CDR3 length: 14 amino acids. Germline-derived CDR1 and CDR2 are SEHNR and FQNEAQ (reference sequence). Trimming shortened V by 2 bases and J by 1 base, and 8 bases separated the two germline ends. As DNA, the CDR3 is TGTGCCAGCAGCTTATGGGAGGGGAACACTGAAGCTTTCTTT. It yields the protein CASSLWEGNTEAFF.

The CDR3 reads CSVDGGPKSSYNEQFF. As DNA, the CDR3 is TGCAGCGTTGACGGTGGGCCAAAAAGCTCCTACAATGAGCAGTTCTTC. This chain connects TRBV29-1 to TRBJ2-1; D gene ambiguous. This CDR3 is 16 amino acids long. V was pared by 3 bases and J by 0 bases, with 15 bases between. CDR1 and CDR2 (germline): SQVTM, ANQGSEA.

The rearrangement links TRBV14 to TRBJ2-1, with TRBD2 matching 8 bases. Germline V gene sequence: CDR1 SGHDN, CDR2 FVKESK. V lost 4 bases to trimming and J lost 1 base; unmatched junction nucleotides: 3. The CDR3 is made up of 15 amino acids. CDR3 in DNA: TGTGCCAGCAGCCCTCGACTAGCGTCCTACAATGAGCAGTTCTTC. Translating it yields CASSPRLASYNEQFF.

Concerning this clone itself: A junction end diverges from the germline sequence, so it may reflect a read error. The rearrangement uses TRBV7-7 and TRBJ1-5; D not certain. The germline V gene encodes CDR1 SSHAT and CDR2 FNYEAQ (reference sequence). The CDR3 has 12 amino acids. In nucleotides, the CDR3 is TGTGCTAGCAGCTGTACTATTCAGCCCCAGCATTTT. Encoded protein: CASSCTIQPQHF.

The rearrangement uses TRBV5-1 and TRBJ2-7, with TRBD1 matching over 10 bases. This CDR3 is 13 amino acids long. The V gene's germline CDR1 is SGHRS and CDR2 YFSETQ. The trim removed 4 bases at V and 2 bases at J, leaving 0 bases unmatched. CDR3 bases: TGCGCCAGCAGCGGGACAGGGGCCTACGAGCAGTACTTC. Protein product: CASSGTGAYEQYF.

V usage is TRBV7-8 and J usage is TRBJ1-5; no reliable D call. CDR1 and CDR2 (germline): SGHVS, FQNEAQ. The V end lost 5 bases, the J end lost 2 bases, and 16 bases lay between the germline ends. The CDR3 extends over 16 amino acids. The CDR3 is CASSADAGDGNQPQHF. CDR3 DNA sequence: TGTGCCAGCAGCGCCGACGCGGGAGATGGCAATCAGCCCCAGCATTTT.

The rearrangement uses TRBV13 and TRBJ2-5, with 11 bases lining up with TRBD1. With 5 bases clipped from V and 2 bases from J, the junction kept 10 bases outside the gene matches. The germline CDR1 and CDR2 sequences are PRHDT and FYEKMQ (reference sequence). The CDR3 covers 17 residues. CDR3 sequence: CASSAYTRDRGQETQYF. The CDR3 DNA reads TGTGCCAGCAGCGCTTATACCCGGGACAGGGGGCAAGAGACCCAGTACTTC. Supplemented by reference TRBV13 and TRBJ2-5, the full variable domain reads AAGVIQSPRHLIKEKRETATLKCYPIPRHDTVYWYQQGPGQDPQFLISFYEKMQSDKGSIPDRFSAQQFSDYHSELNMSSLELGDSALYFCASSAYTRDRGQETQYFGPGTRLLVL.